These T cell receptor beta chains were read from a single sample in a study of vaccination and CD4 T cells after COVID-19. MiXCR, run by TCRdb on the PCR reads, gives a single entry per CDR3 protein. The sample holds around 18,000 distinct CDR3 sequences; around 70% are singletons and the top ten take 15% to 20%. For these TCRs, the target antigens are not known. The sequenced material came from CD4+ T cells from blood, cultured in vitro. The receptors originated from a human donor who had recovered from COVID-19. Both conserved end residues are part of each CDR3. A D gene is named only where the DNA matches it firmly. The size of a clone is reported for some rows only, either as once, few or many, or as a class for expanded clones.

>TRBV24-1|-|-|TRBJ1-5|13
TGTGCCACCAGTGATCAGACCGAACAGCCCCAGCATTTT
CATSDQTEQPQHF
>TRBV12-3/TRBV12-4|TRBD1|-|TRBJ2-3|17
TGTGCCAGCAGCCGGGGACAGGGGCCTTGGGGCACAGATACGCAGTATTTT
CASSRGQGPWGTDTQYF
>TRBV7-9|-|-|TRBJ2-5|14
TGTGCCAGCCTAGAGGGGGGGGCCCAAGAGACCCAGTACTTC
CASLEGGAQETQYF
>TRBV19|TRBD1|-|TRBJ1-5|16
TGTGCCAGTAGTATCAGGGGGTCATATAGCAATCAGCCCCAGCATTTT
CASSIRGSYSNQPQHF
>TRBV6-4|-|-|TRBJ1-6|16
TGTGCCAGCAGTGACAGAAGGACATACGATAATTCACCCCTCCACTTT
CASSDRRTYDNSPLHF
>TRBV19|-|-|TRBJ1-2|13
TGTGCCAGTAGTCCGGAAGCTAACTATGGCTACACCTTC
CASSPEANYGYTF
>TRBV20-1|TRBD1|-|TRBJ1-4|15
TGCAGTGCTAGCTCCGGGACAGGGACTAATGAAAAACTGTTTTTT
CSASSGTGTNEKLFF
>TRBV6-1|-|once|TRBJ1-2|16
TGTGCCAGCAGTGAAGCGAGCAGGGGAGGTAACTATGGCTACACCTTC
CASSEASRGGNYGYTF
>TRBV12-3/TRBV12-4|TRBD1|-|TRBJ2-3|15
TGTGCCAGCAGTCTTACACAGGGGGCAGTAGATACGCAGTATTTT
CASSLTQGAVDTQYF
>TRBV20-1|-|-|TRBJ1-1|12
TGCAGTGCTAGAGATCCCGACATTGAAGCTTTCTTT
CSARDPDIEAFF
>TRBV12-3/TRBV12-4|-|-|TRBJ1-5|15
TGTGCCAGCATCCTAGGACAAACTAGCAATCAGCCCCAGCATTTT
CASILGQTSNQPQHF
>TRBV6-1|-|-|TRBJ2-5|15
TGTGCCAGCAGTGAATTGAGGCAGGCCGTCGGGACCCAGTACTTC
CASSELRQAVGTQYF
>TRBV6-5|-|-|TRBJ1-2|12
TGTGCCAGCAGTTCTTGGAACTATGGCTACACCTTC
CASSSWNYGYTF
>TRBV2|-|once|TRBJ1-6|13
TGTGCCAGCAGTGAAGAAGCAGCCTCACCCCTCCACTTT
CASSEEAASPLHF
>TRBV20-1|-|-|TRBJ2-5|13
TGCAGTGCTAGAGATGGGGGCCAAGAGACCCAGTACTTC
CSARDGGQETQYF
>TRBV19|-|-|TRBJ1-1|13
TGTGCCAGTAGTATCGGCGGCGGGACTGAAGCTTTCTTT
CASSIGGGTEAFF
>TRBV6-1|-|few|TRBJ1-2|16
TGTGCCAGCAGAGTCCTGCAAGACAGGAGGGGAGGTGGCTACACCTTC
CASRVLQDRRGGGYTF
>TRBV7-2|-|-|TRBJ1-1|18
TGTGCCAGCAGCTTACAGTCAAATCCGGGACGGACGAACACTGAAGCTTTCTTT
CASSLQSNPGRTNTEAFF
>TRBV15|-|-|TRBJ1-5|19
TGTGCCACCAGCAGAGATCGGGGAGACACCTTCTATAGCAATCAGCCCCAGCATTTT
CATSRDRGDTFYSNQPQHF
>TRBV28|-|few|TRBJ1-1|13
TGTGCCAGCAGTTTTTCCATGGGCACTGAAGCTTTCTTT
CASSFSMGTEAFF
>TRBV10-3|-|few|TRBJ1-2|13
TGTGCCATCACTCCCGCGGTAGAATATGGCTACACCTTC
CAITPAVEYGYTF
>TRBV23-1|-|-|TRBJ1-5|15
TGCGCCAGCAGCCCCCCCCGGGGGGCCAATCAGCCCCAGCATTTT
CASSPPRGANQPQHF
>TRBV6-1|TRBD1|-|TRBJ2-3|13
TGTGCCAGCAGAGGACAGGGTATAGATACGCAGTATTTT
CASRGQGIDTQYF
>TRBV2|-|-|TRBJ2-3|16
TGTGCCAGCAGTGCCCGAGGGGCCTCTAGCACAGATACGCAGTATTTT
CASSARGASSTDTQYF
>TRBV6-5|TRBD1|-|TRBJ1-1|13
TGTGCCAGCAGTTCTCGACAGGGGACTGAAGCTTTCTTT
CASSSRQGTEAFF
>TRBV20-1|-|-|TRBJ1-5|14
TGCAGTGCTAGCAAGGGGAGCGGTAATCAGCCCCAGCATTTT
CSASKGSGNQPQHF
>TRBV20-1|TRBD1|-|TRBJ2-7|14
TGCAGTGCCCCCGAGGGGGCAGATTCCTACGAGCAGTACTTC
CSAPEGADSYEQYF
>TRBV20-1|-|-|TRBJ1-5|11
TGCAGTGCTAGAGATGGGCAGCCCCAGCATTTT
CSARDGQPQHF
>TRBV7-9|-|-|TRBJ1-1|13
TGTGCCAGCAGCTTAGCTATTTCAACTGAAGCTTTCTTT
CASSLAISTEAFF